This T cell receptor (beta chain) was observed in a study of PD-L1 blockade in urothelial cancer. About the study: From 0 to 3 prior chemotherapy regimens had been given to the patients.

Assay used: immunoSEQ multiplex PCR; TCRdb lists only in-frame clones, some missing. The top ten clones hold about 13% of a sample with 40,000 or so clones, almost 85% of them seen once. Time point reported: peripheral blood 6 weeks after treatment start. Looked up from germline, CDR1 is SNHLY and CDR2 is FYNNEI. V was shortened by 6 bases and J by 8 bases, with 13 bases between the two germline ends. This CDR3 is 13 amino acids long. The receptor was isolated from a man aged 60-69 years with urothelial cancer. V and J are TRBV2 and TRBJ1-4, with D tentatively TRBD1 (5 bases). Specimen: PBMCs, collected around atezolizumab (anti-PD-L1) treatment. The CDR3 bases are TGTGCCAGCAGAGGGGCGGAGGGGGAAAAACTGTTTTTT. Protein: CASRGAEGEKLFF.